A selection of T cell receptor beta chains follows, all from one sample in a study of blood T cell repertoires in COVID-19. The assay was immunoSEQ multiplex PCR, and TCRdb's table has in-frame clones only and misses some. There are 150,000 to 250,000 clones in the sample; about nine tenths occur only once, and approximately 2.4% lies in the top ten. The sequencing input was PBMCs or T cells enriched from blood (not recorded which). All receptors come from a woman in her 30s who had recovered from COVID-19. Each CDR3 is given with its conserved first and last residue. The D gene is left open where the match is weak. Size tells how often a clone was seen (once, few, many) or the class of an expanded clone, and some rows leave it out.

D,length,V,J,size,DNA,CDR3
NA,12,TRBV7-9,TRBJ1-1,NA,TGTGCCAGCAGCGAGCGACAGCCGCAAGCTTTCTTT,CASSERQPQAFF
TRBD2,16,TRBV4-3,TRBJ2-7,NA,TGCGCCAGCAGCCCAAGACTAGCGGGGGGAGTTTACGAGCAGTACTTC,CASSPRLAGGVYEQYF
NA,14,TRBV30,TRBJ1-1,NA,TGTGCCTGGACCCGGGGGGGGGAGGGCCCCGGAGCTTTCTTT,CAWTRGGEGPGAFF
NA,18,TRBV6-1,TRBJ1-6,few,TGTGCCAGCAGTGCAACAGCTGGAGGTAGCTCCTATAATTCACCCCTCCACTTT,CASSATAGGSSYNSPLHF
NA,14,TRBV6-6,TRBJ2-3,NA,TGTGCCAGCAGTATTGGGAGTCTCACAGATACGCAGTATTTT,CASSIGSLTDTQYF
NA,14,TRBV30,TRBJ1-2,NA,TGTGCCTGGAGTGTTAGCAGGGGATTCTATGGCTACACCTTC,CAWSVSRGFYGYTF
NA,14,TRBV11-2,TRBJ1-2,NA,TGTGCCAGCAGCCACCCGGGGGTTGGCTATGGCTACACCTTC,CASSHPGVGYGYTF
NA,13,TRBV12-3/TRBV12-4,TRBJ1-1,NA,TGTGCCAGCAGCCCGGGGAGGGTCGCTGAAGCTTTCTTT,CASSPGRVAEAFF
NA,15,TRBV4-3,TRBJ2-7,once,TGCGCCAGCAGCCAAGATTGGCAGGGGTTCTGGGAGCAGTACTTC,CASSQDWQGFWEQYF
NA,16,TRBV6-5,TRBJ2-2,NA,TGTGCCAGCAGTTACTCGCTAGGGGCTAACACCGGGGAGCTGTTTTTT,CASSYSLGANTGELFF
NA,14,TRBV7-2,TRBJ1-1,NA,TGTGCCAGCAGCGGGAGGGCCCTGAACACTGAAGCTTTCTTT,CASSGRALNTEAFF
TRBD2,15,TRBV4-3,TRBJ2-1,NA,TGCGCCAGCAGCCAAGGACTAGCGCCCTCCTGGGAGCAGTTCTTC,CASSQGLAPSWEQFF
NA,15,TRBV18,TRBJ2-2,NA,TGTGCCAGCTCACCACAGGGGGAGTACACCGGGGAGCTGTTTTTT,CASSPQGEYTGELFF
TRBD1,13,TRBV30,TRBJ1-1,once,TGTGCCTGGGGTGGACAGGGAGGGCCCGGAGCTTTCTTT,CAWGGQGGPGAFF
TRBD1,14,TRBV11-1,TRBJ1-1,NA,TGTGCCAGCAGCGCAGACAGGGTTAACACTGAAGCTTTCTTT,CASSADRVNTEAFF
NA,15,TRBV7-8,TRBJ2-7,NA,TGTGCCAGCAGTAGCATCCGGGGGATCGGGTACGAGCAGTACTTC,CASSSIRGIGYEQYF
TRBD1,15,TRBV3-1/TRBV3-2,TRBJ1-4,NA,TGTGCCAGCAGCCCTACAGGGGCACCTAATGAAAAACTGTTTTTT,CASSPTGAPNEKLFF